These T cell receptor beta chains were read from a single sample in a study of T-cell reconstitution after alpha-beta-depleted transplantation in children. MiXCR was run by TCRdb on the PCR reads, yielding one entry per CDR3 protein. The table has about 220,000 distinct CDR3 sequences, over 15% seen once. This sample comprised PBMCs, mostly from graft donor cells, obtained 360 days after TCRalphabeta/CD19-depleted stem cell transplant. All receptors derive from a male patient between 2 and 15 years old who had a stem cell transplant for acute lymphoblastic leukemia, so the T cells may come from the graft donor. CDR3s include the opening cysteine and the closing phenylalanine or tryptophan. Fields, in order: D gene, clone size, V gene, J gene, CDR3 protein, CDR3 DNA. The D gene is left open where the match is weak. Rows give clone size only sometimes, using once, few, many, or a class for an expanded clone.

d_gene: NA
abundance: NA
v_gene: TRBV16
j_gene: TRBJ1-1
CDR3aa: CASSQSEDTEAFF
CDR3nt: TGTGCCAGCAGCCAATCAGAGGACACTGAAGCTTTCTTT

d_gene: TRBD2
abundance: NA
v_gene: TRBV7-2
j_gene: TRBJ2-7
CDR3aa: CASSLLSGRVEQYF
CDR3nt: TGTGCCAGCAGCTTATTAAGCGGGAGGGTCGAGCAGTACTTC

d_gene: NA
abundance: few
v_gene: TRBV20-1
j_gene: TRBJ2-4
CDR3aa: CSARDRAVAKNIQYF
CDR3nt: TGCAGTGCTAGAGATAGGGCAGTAGCCAAAAACATTCAGTACTTC

d_gene: NA
abundance: few
v_gene: TRBV5-1
j_gene: TRBJ2-3
CDR3aa: CASRGIMQYF
CDR3nt: TGCGCCAGCAGGGGGATCATGCAGTATTTT

d_gene: TRBD2
abundance: few
v_gene: TRBV4-2
j_gene: TRBJ2-1
CDR3aa: CASSQTSGNEQFF
CDR3nt: TGTGCCAGCAGCCAAACTAGCGGCAATGAGCAGTTCTTC

d_gene: TRBD2
abundance: NA
v_gene: TRBV7-2
j_gene: TRBJ2-1
CDR3aa: CASSRDYLSSYNEQFF
CDR3nt: TGTGCCAGCAGCCGGGACTACCTGAGCTCCTACAATGAGCAGTTCTTC

d_gene: TRBD1
abundance: few
v_gene: TRBV10-3
j_gene: TRBJ1-5
CDR3aa: CAISESGQGKPQHF
CDR3nt: TGTGCCATCAGTGAGTCGGGACAGGGGAAGCCCCAGCATTTT

d_gene: TRBD1
abundance: NA
v_gene: TRBV18
j_gene: TRBJ2-1
CDR3aa: CASSYDRDNEQFF
CDR3nt: TGTGCCAGCTCTTACGACAGGGACAATGAGCAGTTCTTC

d_gene: TRBD1
abundance: NA
v_gene: TRBV5-1
j_gene: TRBJ2-7
CDR3aa: CASSARDRGYEQYF
CDR3nt: TGCGCCAGCAGCGCCCGGGACAGGGGCTACGAGCAGTACTTC

d_gene: NA
abundance: NA
v_gene: TRBV7-6
j_gene: TRBJ2-7
CDR3aa: CASSSGRGPNEQYF
CDR3nt: TGTGCCAGCAGCTCTGGACGGGGCCCTAACGAGCAGTACTTC

d_gene: NA
abundance: few
v_gene: TRBV6-1
j_gene: TRBJ1-1
CDR3aa: CASRETGGVKVEAFF
CDR3nt: TGTGCCAGCAGAGAGACTGGGGGAGTTAAGGTTGAAGCTTTCTTT

d_gene: TRBD2
abundance: NA
v_gene: TRBV3-1
j_gene: TRBJ2-1
CDR3aa: CASSSPTSGGWFYNEQFF
CDR3nt: TGTGCCAGCAGTTCCCCCACTAGCGGGGGGTGGTTTTACAATGAGCAGTTCTTC

d_gene: NA
abundance: NA
v_gene: TRBV19
j_gene: TRBJ2-6
CDR3aa: CASSPLASGANVLTF
CDR3nt: TGTGCCAGTAGTCCCCTCGCCTCTGGGGCCAACGTCCTGACTTTC

d_gene: TRBD2
abundance: NA
v_gene: TRBV9
j_gene: TRBJ2-5
CDR3aa: CASNLGGLAGIETQYF
CDR3nt: TGTGCCAGCAACCTAGGAGGACTAGCGGGGATAGAGACCCAGTACTTC

d_gene: NA
abundance: NA
v_gene: TRBV3-1
j_gene: TRBJ1-4
CDR3aa: CASSQGRTQLGLFF
CDR3nt: TGTGCCAGCAGCCAAGGAAGGACACAGCTTGGTCTGTTTTTT

d_gene: NA
abundance: many
v_gene: TRBV29-1
j_gene: TRBJ2-2
CDR3aa: CSVAKGSGTVNTGELFF
CDR3nt: TGCAGCGTTGCTAAAGGGTCCGGGACGGTGAACACCGGGGAGCTGTTTTTT

d_gene: TRBD1
abundance: many
v_gene: TRBV7-6
j_gene: TRBJ2-2
CDR3aa: CASSADRAGELFF
CDR3nt: TGTGCCAGCAGCGCCGACAGGGCCGGGGAGCTGTTTTTT

d_gene: TRBD1
abundance: NA
v_gene: TRBV5-1
j_gene: TRBJ1-1
CDR3aa: CASSILTGRDTEAFF
CDR3nt: TGCGCCAGCAGCATTCTGACAGGGAGGGACACTGAAGCTTTCTTT

d_gene: NA
abundance: NA
v_gene: TRBV4-2
j_gene: TRBJ2-3
CDR3aa: CASSQVLSGPPWKQYF
CDR3nt: TGTGCCAGCAGCCAAGTTTTGAGCGGACCTCCTTGGAAGCAGTATTTT

d_gene: NA
abundance: many
v_gene: TRBV6-5
j_gene: TRBJ1-1
CDR3aa: CASTRYGGGTNTEAFF
CDR3nt: TGTGCCAGCACCAGATACGGCGGGGGGACGAACACTGAAGCTTTCTTT

d_gene: NA
abundance: NA
v_gene: TRBV5-1
j_gene: TRBJ2-1
CDR3aa: CASSLANLGPSSYNEQFF
CDR3nt: TGCGCCAGCAGCTTGGCCAACCTCGGCCCGAGCTCCTACAATGAGCAGTTCTTC

d_gene: NA
abundance: NA
v_gene: TRBV7-8
j_gene: TRBJ1-3
CDR3aa: CASSLAEANSGNTIYF
CDR3nt: TGTGCCAGCAGCTTAGCGGAGGCCAACTCTGGAAACACCATATATTTT

d_gene: TRBD1
abundance: NA
v_gene: TRBV29-1
j_gene: TRBJ2-1
CDR3aa: CSVGGDRGVNEQFF
CDR3nt: TGCAGCGTTGGGGGGGACAGGGGAGTCAATGAGCAGTTCTTC

d_gene: NA
abundance: NA
v_gene: TRBV5-1
j_gene: TRBJ1-5
CDR3aa: CASSLTGQPQHF
CDR3nt: TGCGCCAGCAGCTTGACTGGGCAGCCCCAGCATTTT

d_gene: NA
abundance: NA
v_gene: TRBV3-1
j_gene: TRBJ1-4
CDR3aa: CASSQLLGTNEKLFF
CDR3nt: TGTGCCAGCAGCCAACTTCTGGGAACCAATGAAAAACTGTTTTTT

d_gene: NA
abundance: NA
v_gene: TRBV10-3
j_gene: TRBJ1-5
CDR3aa: CAISEEGKPQHF
CDR3nt: TGTGCCATCAGTGAGGAGGGCAAGCCCCAGCATTTT

d_gene: TRBD1
abundance: NA
v_gene: TRBV6-1
j_gene: TRBJ1-2
CDR3aa: CASRGTDHGYTF
CDR3nt: TGTGCCAGCCGAGGGACAGATCATGGCTACACCTTC

d_gene: TRBD1
abundance: few
v_gene: TRBV3-1
j_gene: TRBJ1-1
CDR3aa: CASSQVEDRDTEAFF
CDR3nt: TGTGCCAGCAGCCAGGTTGAGGACAGGGATACTGAAGCTTTCTTT

d_gene: TRBD2
abundance: few
v_gene: TRBV6-5
j_gene: TRBJ2-1
CDR3aa: CASSSIGTSKFF
CDR3nt: TGTGCCAGCAGTTCTATTGGGACTAGTAAGTTCTTC

d_gene: NA
abundance: NA
v_gene: TRBV5-1
j_gene: TRBJ1-1
CDR3aa: CASSWGRVRNTEAFF
CDR3nt: TGCGCCAGCAGCTGGGGGAGGGTTCGGAACACTGAAGCTTTCTTT

d_gene: NA
abundance: few
v_gene: TRBV20-1
j_gene: TRBJ2-7
CDR3aa: CSARAKAFYEQYF
CDR3nt: TGCAGTGCTAGGGCAAAGGCGTTCTACGAGCAGTACTTC

d_gene: NA
abundance: few
v_gene: TRBV27
j_gene: TRBJ1-2
CDR3aa: CASSFRGGYGYTF
CDR3nt: TGTGCCAGCAGTTTTAGAGGGGGCTATGGCTACACCTTC

d_gene: NA
abundance: many
v_gene: TRBV7-2
j_gene: TRBJ1-4
CDR3aa: CASSLARRGSGEKLFF
CDR3nt: TGTGCCAGCAGCTTAGCACGCAGGGGATCTGGTGAAAAACTGTTTTTT

d_gene: NA
abundance: many
v_gene: TRBV20-1
j_gene: TRBJ2-3
CDR3aa: CSARLPATDTQYF
CDR3nt: TGCAGTGCTAGATTGCCGGCGACAGATACGCAGTATTTT

d_gene: TRBD1
abundance: NA
v_gene: TRBV11-2
j_gene: TRBJ2-5
CDR3aa: CASSLENFRDRGETQYF
CDR3nt: TGTGCCAGCAGCTTAGAAAATTTCCGGGACAGGGGTGAGACCCAGTACTTC

d_gene: TRBD1
abundance: few
v_gene: TRBV25-1
j_gene: TRBJ2-7
CDR3aa: CASREETGGDEQYF
CDR3nt: TGTGCCAGCAGAGAAGAGACAGGGGGGGACGAGCAGTACTTC

d_gene: NA
abundance: NA
v_gene: TRBV30
j_gene: TRBJ1-1
CDR3aa: CAWSVHSAPSYTEAFF
CDR3nt: TGTGCCTGGAGTGTCCATTCGGCGCCAAGTTACACTGAAGCTTTCTTT

d_gene: NA
abundance: few
v_gene: TRBV20-1
j_gene: TRBJ2-1
CDR3aa: CSARLPGLRTHEQFF
CDR3nt: TGCAGTGCTAGACTCCCGGGACTCCGAACCCACGAGCAGTTCTTC

d_gene: NA
abundance: few
v_gene: TRBV12-3/TRBV12-4
j_gene: TRBJ2-7
CDR3aa: CASSYEVYEQYF
CDR3nt: TGTGCCAGCAGTTACGAGGTCTACGAGCAGTACTTC

d_gene: NA
abundance: few
v_gene: TRBV5-1
j_gene: TRBJ1-1
CDR3aa: CASSWVTGSGADTEAFF
CDR3nt: TGCGCCAGCAGCTGGGTAACAGGGAGTGGTGCCGACACTGAAGCTTTCTTT

d_gene: NA
abundance: once
v_gene: TRBV11-3
j_gene: TRBJ2-1
CDR3aa: CASSLHSDSYNEQFF
CDR3nt: TGTGCCAGCAGCTTACATAGTGACTCCTACAATGAGCAGTTCTTC

d_gene: NA
abundance: NA
v_gene: TRBV6-1
j_gene: TRBJ2-6
CDR3aa: CASTLGRGSGANVLTF
CDR3nt: TGTGCCAGCACCTTAGGACGTGGGTCTGGGGCCAACGTCCTGACTTTC

d_gene: NA
abundance: NA
v_gene: TRBV6-2/TRBV6-3
j_gene: TRBJ2-7
CDR3aa: CASSLRDGYEQYF
CDR3nt: TGTGCCAGCAGCCTCCGGGACGGCTACGAGCAGTACTTC

d_gene: NA
abundance: NA
v_gene: TRBV20-1
j_gene: TRBJ2-7
CDR3aa: CSSAGASYEQYF
CDR3nt: TGCAGTTCGGCGGGGGCCTCCTACGAGCAGTACTTC

d_gene: NA
abundance: few
v_gene: TRBV7-8
j_gene: TRBJ2-7
CDR3aa: CASSFGEFYYEQYF
CDR3nt: TGTGCCAGCAGCTTCGGGGAATTTTACTACGAGCAGTACTTC

d_gene: TRBD2
abundance: NA
v_gene: TRBV7-7
j_gene: TRBJ2-5
CDR3aa: CASSLGTREETQYF
CDR3nt: TGTGCCAGCAGCTTAGGGACTAGGGAAGAGACCCAGTACTTC

d_gene: TRBD1
abundance: NA
v_gene: TRBV18
j_gene: TRBJ2-4
CDR3aa: CASSPGTGTNIQYF
CDR3nt: TGTGCCAGCTCCCCCGGGACAGGGACAAACATTCAGTACTTC